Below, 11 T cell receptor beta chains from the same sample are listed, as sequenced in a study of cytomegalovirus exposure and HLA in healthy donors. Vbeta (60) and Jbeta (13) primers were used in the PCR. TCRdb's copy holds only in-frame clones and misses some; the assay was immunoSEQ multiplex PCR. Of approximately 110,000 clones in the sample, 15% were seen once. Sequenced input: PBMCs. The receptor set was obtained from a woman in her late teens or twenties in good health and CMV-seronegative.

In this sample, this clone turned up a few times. CDR3 in amino acids: CASSIQASDYEQYF. The CDR3 DNA sequence: TGTGCCAGTAGTATTCAGGCTAGCGACTACGAGCAGTACTTC. The chain links TRBV19 to TRBJ2-7; maybe TRBD2 (6 bases). Trimming left V 3 bases short and J 3 bases short, with 12 bases between. CDR1 LNHDA and CDR2 SQIVND come from the germline V gene (reference sequence). The CDR3 consists of 14 residues. Full variable domain (outside the CDR3, taken from reference TRBV19 and TRBJ2-7): DGGITQSPKYLFRKEGQNVTLSCEQNLNHDAMYWYRQDPGQGLRLIYYSQIVNDFQKGDIAEGYSVSREKKESFPLTVTSAQKNPTAFYLCASSIQASDYEQYFGPGTRLTVT.

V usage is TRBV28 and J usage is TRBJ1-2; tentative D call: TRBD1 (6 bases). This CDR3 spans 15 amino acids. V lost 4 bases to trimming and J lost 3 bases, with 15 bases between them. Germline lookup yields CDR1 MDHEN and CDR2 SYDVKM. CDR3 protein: CASSYREGVDYGYTF. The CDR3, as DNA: TGTGCCAGCAGTTACAGGGAGGGGGTCGACTATGGCTACACCTTC.

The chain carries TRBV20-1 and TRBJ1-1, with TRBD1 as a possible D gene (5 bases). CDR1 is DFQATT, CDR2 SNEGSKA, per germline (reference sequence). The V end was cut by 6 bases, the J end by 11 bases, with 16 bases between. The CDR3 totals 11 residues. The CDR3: CSARQSPGAFF. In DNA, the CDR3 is TGCAGTGCCCGACAGTCACCAGGGGCTTTCTTT.

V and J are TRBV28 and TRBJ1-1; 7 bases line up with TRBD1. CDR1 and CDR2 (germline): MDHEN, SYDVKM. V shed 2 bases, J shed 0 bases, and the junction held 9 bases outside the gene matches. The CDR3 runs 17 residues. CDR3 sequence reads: CASSLRRTGPLNTEAFF. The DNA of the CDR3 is TGTGCCAGCAGTTTAAGGCGGACAGGACCCTTGAACACTGAAGCTTTCTTT.

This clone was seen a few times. For the CDR3, the DNA is TGTGCCAGCAGCTTAAGACAGGGTTCCAATTCACCCCTCCACTTT. This gives the protein CASSLRQGSNSPLHF. The chain has TRBV5-4 and TRBJ1-6, with 7 bases matching TRBD1. The CDR3 has 15 amino acids. Losses at the gene ends were 2 bases for V and 7 bases for J; bases not matched to a gene: 6. Germline CDR1 SGHNT, CDR2 YYREEE (reference sequence).

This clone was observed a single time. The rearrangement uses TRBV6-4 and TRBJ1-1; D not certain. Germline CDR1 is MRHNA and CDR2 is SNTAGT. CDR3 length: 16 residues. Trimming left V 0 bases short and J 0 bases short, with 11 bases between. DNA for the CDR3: TGTGCCAGCAGTGACTCGAGGAAAGTCTTGAACACTGAAGCTTTCTTT. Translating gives CASSDSRKVLNTEAFF.

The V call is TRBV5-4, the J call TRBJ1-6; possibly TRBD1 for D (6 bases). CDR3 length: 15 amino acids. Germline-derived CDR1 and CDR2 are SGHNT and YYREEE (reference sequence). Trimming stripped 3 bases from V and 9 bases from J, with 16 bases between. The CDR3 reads CASSSRQEASSPLHF. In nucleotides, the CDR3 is TGTGCCAGCAGCTCGCGACAGGAAGCAAGTTCACCCCTCCACTTT.

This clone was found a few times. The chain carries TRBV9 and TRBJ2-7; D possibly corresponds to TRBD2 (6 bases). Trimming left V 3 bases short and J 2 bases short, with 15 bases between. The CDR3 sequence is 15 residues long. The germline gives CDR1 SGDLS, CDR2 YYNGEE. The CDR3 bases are TGTGCCAGCAGCGCCGGGGGTACCATAACCTACGAGCAGTACTTC. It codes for CASSAGGTITYEQYF. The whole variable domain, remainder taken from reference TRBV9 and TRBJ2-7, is DSGVTQTPKHLITATGQRVTLRCSPRSGDLSVYWYQQSLDQGLQFLIQYYNGEERAKGNILERFSAQQFPDLHSELNLSSLELGDSALYFCASSAGGTITYEQYFGPGTRLTVT.

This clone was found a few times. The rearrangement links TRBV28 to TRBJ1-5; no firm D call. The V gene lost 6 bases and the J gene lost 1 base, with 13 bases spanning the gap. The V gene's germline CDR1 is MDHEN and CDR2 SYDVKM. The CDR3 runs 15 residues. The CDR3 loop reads CASRTPAESNQPQHF. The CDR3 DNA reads TGTGCCAGCAGAACTCCGGCGGAGAGCAATCAGCCCCAGCATTTT.

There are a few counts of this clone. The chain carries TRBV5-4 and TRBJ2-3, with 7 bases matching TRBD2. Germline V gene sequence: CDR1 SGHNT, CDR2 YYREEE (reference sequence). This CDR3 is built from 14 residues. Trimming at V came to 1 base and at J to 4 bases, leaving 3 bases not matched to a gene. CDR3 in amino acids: CASSLPGGSDTQYF. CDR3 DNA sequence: TGTGCCAGCAGCTTGCCCGGGGGGTCAGATACGCAGTATTTT.

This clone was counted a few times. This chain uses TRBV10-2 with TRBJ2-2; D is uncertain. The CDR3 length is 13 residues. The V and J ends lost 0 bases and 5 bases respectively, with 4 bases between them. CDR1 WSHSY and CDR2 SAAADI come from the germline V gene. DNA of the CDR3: TGCGCCAGCAGTGAGTCTCCGACCGGGGAGCTGTTTTTT. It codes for CASSESPTGELFF.